Listed here are 6 T cell receptor beta chains from one sample, sequenced in a study of blood T cells in healthy people across ages. The authors ran a second PCR of about 6 to 11 cycles using a sample-barcoded 5' primer and a J-beta primer mix. TCRdb fed the 5' RACE reads into MiXCR, producing one record per CDR3 protein. The table shows approximately 800,000 distinct CDR3 sequences, with roughly 46% occurring only once. Input material: blood. All receptors come from a man older than 75 in good health.

The chain combines TRBV5-1 with TRBJ2-1, with D perhaps being TRBD1 or TRBD2 (5 bases each). The CDR3 length is 14 residues. Trimming cost V 4 bases and J 6 bases, with 14 bases left between them. Germline lookup yields CDR1 SGHRS and CDR2 YFSETQ. The CDR3 loop reads CASSHLQEANEQFF. CDR3 coding DNA: TGCGCCAGCAGCCATTTACAGGAGGCCAATGAGCAGTTCTTC.

This clonotype showed up just a few times. The chain joins TRBV7-2 to TRBJ2-4; 10 bases agree with TRBD2. The tail of the sequence fits TRBJ2-7 better, so the J call may be wrong. Germline CDR1 is SGHTA and CDR2 is FQGNSA. The CDR3 runs to 14 residues. In DNA form, the CDR3 reads TGTGCCAGCAGCCTCCTAGCGGGAGTTGACGAGCAGTACTTC. Translating gives CASSLLAGVDEQYF.

This clonotype has a handful of counts. The rearrangement uses TRBV12-3 or TRBV12-4 and TRBJ1-5; 7 bases match TRBD1. V lost 5 bases, J lost 3 bases, and 7 bases stayed unmatched. The CDR3 is 15 residues long. The CDR3 sequence: CASSARQGLNQPQHF. The CDR3 coding sequence is TGTGCCAGCAGTGCTCGACAGGGACTCAATCAGCCCCAGCATTTT.

This clonotype turned up a few times. The chain has TRBV6-4 and TRBJ2-7; D is uncertain. The CDR3 runs 12 residues. Deletions cut 10 bases from V and 12 bases from J, with 22 bases between. Germline V CDR1 and CDR2: MRHNA, SNTAGT. Here the CDR3 DNA reads TGTGCCACTGAAGCTGCTAATAATTCCCGGTACTTC. It codes for CATEAANNSRYF.

This clonotype was observed a few times. This sequence joins TRBV20-1 and TRBJ2-1; 7 bases are a match to TRBD2. V lost 3 bases to trimming and J lost 3 bases; unmatched junction nucleotides: 5. The germline gives CDR1 DFQATT, CDR2 SNEGSKA (reference sequence). The CDR3 covers 14 residues. The CDR3 reads CSASSGAVYNEQFF. For the CDR3, the DNA is TGCAGTGCTAGCAGCGGGGCCGTCTACAATGAGCAGTTCTTC.

This clonotype was seen more than once but under ten times. One junction end disagrees with the germline gene, perhaps due to a read error. The rearrangement uses TRBV5-6 and TRBJ2-7, with unresolved D. There are 16 residues in the CDR3. CDR1 is SGHDT, CDR2 YYEEEE, per germline. CDR3 sequence: CANSLAWTPGSYEQYF. The CDR3 bases are TGTGCCAACAGCTTGGCCTGGACCCCGGGTTCCTACGAGCAGTACTTC.